The 18 T cell receptor beta chains below were found in one sample sequenced in a study of blood T cell repertoires in COVID-19. Assay: immunoSEQ multiplex PCR; the TCRdb copy retains only in-frame clones and omits some. The data show 250,000 to 300,000 clones, about 86% seen once. Sequenced input: PBMCs or T cells enriched from blood (not recorded which). These TCRs come from a man aged 25-45 years with acute COVID-19.

This sequence joins TRBV18 and TRBJ2-3, with a possible D match to TRBD2 (6 bases). The CDR3 has 20 residues. V was shortened by 0 bases and J by 2 bases, with 24 bases between the two germline ends. In germline, CDR1 is KGHSH, CDR2 LQKENI. CDR3 coding DNA: TGTGCCAGCTCACCACCTTTTGGGGGGTATAGTACGGTGACCACAGATACGCAGTATTTT. Its translation is CASSPPFGGYSTVTTDTQYF.

The rearrangement joins TRBV4-2 to TRBJ2-3, with D possibly TRBD2 on 7 matching bases. Germline V lookup: CDR1 LGHNA, CDR2 YNFKEQ. This CDR3 comprises 15 residues. V lost 9 bases, J lost 5 bases, and 21 bases lay in between. This chain's CDR3 is CARSTGGGMLDTQYF. The CDR3 DNA follows: TGTGCCAGATCCACGGGGGGCGGGATGCTAGATACGCAGTATTTT.

The rearrangement uses TRBV7-8 and TRBJ1-2; a weak D match, TRBD1 (5 bases). V dropped 1 base and J dropped 5 bases, with 8 bases sitting between them. Germline loops: CDR1 SGHVS, CDR2 FQNEAQ. The CDR3 sequence is 13 residues long. CDR3 sequence: CASSLGAGYGYTF. Written as DNA, the CDR3 is TGTGCCAGCAGCTTAGGTGCAGGGTATGGCTACACCTTC.

This chain joins TRBV7-9 and TRBJ1-1; no definite D call. CDR3 length equals 12 residues. V was clipped by 7 bases and J by 6 bases, with 12 bases between them. Germline lookup yields CDR1 SEHNR and CDR2 FQNEAQ (reference sequence). CDR3 DNA sequence: TGTGCCAGCACCCCGGGGTGGCCTGAAGCTTTCTTT. Amino acid sequence: CASTPGWPEAFF.

The J gene is TRBJ1-1, the V gene TRBV7-9; D unresolved. V was shortened by 2 bases and J by 4 bases, with 11 bases between the two germline ends. Per germline, CDR1 SEHNR and CDR2 FQNEAQ (reference sequence). CDR3 length: 14 amino acids. This chain's CDR3 is CASSLNPGGTEAFF. The CDR3 DNA is TGTGCCAGCAGCTTAAACCCGGGAGGCACTGAAGCTTTCTTT.

The CDR3 sequence is CASSDGTGGYGYTF. The CDR3 DNA follows: TGTGCCAGCAGTGACGGGACAGGGGGCTATGGCTACACCTTC. The chain is built from TRBV6-4 and TRBJ1-2; TRBD1 matches at 11 bases. This CDR3 region has 14 residues. The V gene end was trimmed by 2 bases and the J gene end by 4 bases; junction bases not matched to a gene: 0. Germline V lookup: CDR1 MRHNA, CDR2 SNTAGT.

This clone turned up a few times. The rearrangement links TRBV24-1 to TRBJ1-1; 7 bases are shared with TRBD1. Germline V gives CDR1 KGHDR, CDR2 SFDVKD. The CDR3 spans 15 residues. After removal of 4 bases from V and 5 bases from J, the junction contained 9 bases not matched to a gene. This CDR3 is CATSERRQGRTEAFF. CDR3 coding DNA: TGTGCCACCAGTGAGCGGAGACAGGGTCGGACTGAAGCTTTCTTT.

This chain uses TRBV9 with TRBJ2-3; TRBD2 matches at 7 bases. Germline lookup yields CDR1 SGDLS and CDR2 YYNGEE. The CDR3 is made up of 14 amino acids. The trim removed 3 bases at V and 0 bases at J, leaving 1 base unmatched. The CDR3 DNA sequence: TGTGCCAGCAGCGCCGGGGGGAGCACAGATACGCAGTATTTT. It specifies CASSAGGSTDTQYF. Using reference TRBV9 and TRBJ2-3 for the parts outside the CDR3, the full variable domain is DSGVTQTPKHLITATGQRVTLRCSPRSGDLSVYWYQQSLDQGLQFLIQYYNGEERAKGNILERFSAQQFPDLHSELNLSSLELGDSALYFCASSAGGSTDTQYFGPGTRLTVL.

This clone was recorded only once. The chain combines TRBV10-2 with TRBJ2-7; 11 positions agree with TRBD2. There are 15 residues in the CDR3. Germline trimming cut 3 bases from V and 6 bases from J; bases unmatched to any gene: 7. Germline loops: CDR1 WSHSY, CDR2 SAAADI. The CDR3 sequence: CASSDLTSGTGEQYV. The CDR3 region has the DNA TGCGCCAGCAGTGATTTGACTAGCGGGACCGGCGAGCAGTACGTC.

The rearrangement joins TRBV29-1 to TRBJ1-2; D is possibly TRBD1 (5 bases). CDR3 size: 13 residues. Trimming shortened V by 1 base and J by 8 bases, and 14 bases separated the two germline ends. CDR1 is SQVTM and CDR2 is ANQGSEA in the germline V gene. The CDR3 coding sequence is TGCAGCGTTGAAGCCCCGGATAAGGGGGGCTACACCTTC. Residues: CSVEAPDKGGYTF.

The sample holds one count of this clone. This chain joins TRBV29-1 and TRBJ2-3; D remains ambiguous. The CDR3 consists of 13 residues. Germline lookup yields CDR1 SQVTM and CDR2 ANQGSEA. The V gene lost 3 bases and the J gene lost 0 bases, with 7 bases spanning the gap. CDR3 in amino acids: CSVDSPSTDTQYF. The CDR3 coding sequence is TGCAGCGTTGATTCCCCTAGCACAGATACGCAGTATTTT.

A note on this clone: Other DNA variants within this sample encode the same CDR3. In DNA form, the CDR3 reads TGTGCCAGCAGCTTAGATCGGGGGCAGCCCCAGCATTTT. Translation: CASSLDRGQPQHF. This sequence joins TRBV11-2 and TRBJ1-5, with D possibly TRBD1 on 5 matching bases. CDR3 length: 13 residues. Germline lookup yields CDR1 SGHAT and CDR2 FQNNGV. V was clipped by 0 bases and J by 7 bases, with 7 bases between them.

This rearrangement joins TRBV3-1 (or the pseudogene TRBV3-2) to TRBJ1-1; D may be TRBD1 (5 bases). Germline CDR1 LGHDT, CDR2 YNNKEL (reference sequence). The CDR3 extends over 15 amino acids. The V and J ends lost 4 bases and 0 bases respectively, with 12 bases between them. The CDR3 nucleotides read TGTGCCAGCAGCCCCGCCGACAGAATGAACACTGAAGCTTTCTTT. Protein sequence: CASSPADRMNTEAFF.

The chain is built from TRBV6-5 and TRBJ1-2; 7 bases map to TRBD1. Germline CDR1 and CDR2: MNHEY and SVGAGI. V dropped 5 bases and J dropped 2; count of bases not matched to a gene: 5. The CDR3 runs 14 residues. CDR3 loop: CASSMLTGNYGYTF. Here the CDR3 DNA reads TGTGCCAGCAGTATGTTGACAGGGAACTATGGCTACACCTTC.

The chain combines TRBV7-8 with TRBJ2-1; tentatively, D is TRBD2 (5 bases). Trimming took 1 base from V and 8 from J, leaving 9 bases between them. Germline CDR1 and CDR2: SGHVS and FQNEAQ. The CDR3 loop spans 13 amino acids. The CDR3 coding sequence is TGTGCCAGCAGCTTAGGACCCGGGGATGAGCAGTTCTTC. Translated: CASSLGPGDEQFF.

V and J are TRBV20-1 and TRBJ2-3; D is unresolved. Trimming removed 3 bases at V and 4 bases at J, with 11 bases between. The CDR3 is made up of 13 amino acids. Germline-derived CDR1 and CDR2 are DFQATT and SNEGSKA (reference sequence). The CDR3 reads CSASPRLADTQYF. CDR3 sequence (DNA): TGCAGTGCTAGTCCGCGGCTCGCAGATACGCAGTATTTT.

The rearrangement joins TRBV10-2 to TRBJ2-7, with 7 nucleotides matching TRBD2. From germline, CDR1 is WSHSY and CDR2 SAAADI. The trim removed 3 bases at V and 0 bases at J, leaving 8 bases unmatched. The CDR3 covers 16 residues. The CDR3 reads CASSDVGGGNSYEQYV. The DNA of the CDR3 is TGCGCCAGCAGTGATGTGGGCGGGGGAAACTCCTACGAGCAGTACGTC.

The chain carries TRBV11-2 and TRBJ1-5, with 8 bases lining up with TRBD1. With 0 bases clipped from V and 6 bases from J, the junction kept 4 bases outside the gene matches. The CDR3 contains 15 residues. Germline CDR1 and CDR2: SGHAT and FQNNGV. CDR3 bases: TGTGCCAGCAGCTTAGACGCAGGGGGCGGTCAGCCCCAGCATTTT. This codes for CASSLDAGGGQPQHF.